The TCR beta chain described here comes from a study of glioma-infiltrating T cells. Background on the study: WHO grade II oligodendrogliomas or astrocytomas, plus non-recurrent WHO grade IV glioblastomas, were sampled.

In germline, CDR1 is DFQATT, CDR2 SNEGSKA (reference sequence). The length of the CDR3 is 16 residues. In the case of this clonotype: A read error is possible here, since a much larger clone lies one base away.

TCR alpha and beta CDR3 regions were amplified from RNA using iRepertoire nested multiplex PCR. TCRdb passed the multiplex PCR reads through MiXCR, listing each CDR3 protein once. The table includes 300,000 to 450,000 distinct CDR3 sequences, 41% detected once. The specimen sequenced was glioma tissue, nonneoplastic brain tissue, or PBMCs (not recorded which). The chain employs TRBV20-1 and TRBJ2-1, with D maybe TRBD2 (6 bases). This TCR came from a human donor with low-grade glioma or glioblastoma, undergoing nonglioma brain surgery, or in good health (not recorded which). The DNA for the CDR3 is TGCAGTGCTAGAGACCCCGGGACTCGCCGATACAATAAGCAGTTCTTC. Protein: CSARDPGTRRYNKQFF.